These 9 T cell receptor beta chains came from one sample sequenced in a study of human T cells and chemical hapten exposure. Documented time point: patch test 1, 2 weeks after DPC sensitization. Treatment described: therapeutic diphenylcyclopropenone sensitization with weekly scalp DPC. TCRdb fed the RACE reads into MiXCR, producing one record per CDR3 protein. The sample lists roughly 74,000 distinct CDR3 sequences, 32% seen once, with roughly 10% in the top ten. The specimen comprised whole blood, sampled in connection with sensitization to the hapten diphenylcyclopropenone (DPC). The receptors come from a man aged 35 to 55 with alopecia areata. Some clones in this sample may be carry-over from other donors' samples.

This CDR3 is CASSRLSEKLFF. The CDR3 DNA is TGTGCCAGCAGCCGCCTTAGTGAAAAACTGTTTTTT. The chain is built from TRBV14 and TRBJ1-4; D uncertain. Germline values: CDR1 SGHDN, CDR2 FVKESK. The CDR3 is 12 residues long. V lost 4 bases, J lost 7 bases, and 7 bases lay in between.

This clonotype was observed a few times. The chain is built from TRBV11-2 and TRBJ2-2; weak D call: TRBD2 (6 bases). Trimming took 0 bases from V and 0 from J, leaving 11 bases between them. The CDR3 contains 17 residues. Germline V gene sequence: CDR1 SGHAT, CDR2 FQNNGV. CDR3 in amino acids: CASSLDPGTANTGELFF. The DNA of the CDR3 is TGTGCCAGCAGCTTAGATCCCGGGACTGCGAACACCGGGGAGCTGTTTTTT.

This clonotype was detected only a few times. The chain combines TRBV18 with TRBJ2-1, with 14 positions matching TRBD2. CDR3 length equals 17 residues. Per the germline V gene, CDR1 is KGHSH and CDR2 is LQKENI. Losses at the gene ends were 3 bases for V and 7 bases for J; bases not matched to a gene: 8. The CDR3 here is CASSPVGGTSGRNEQFF. The CDR3 DNA reads TGTGCCAGCTCACCTGTGGGCGGGACTAGCGGGAGAAATGAGCAGTTCTTC.

The rearrangement joins TRBV28 to TRBJ1-4, with 7 nucleotides matching TRBD1. The germline CDR1 and CDR2 sequences are MDHEN and SYDVKM. V lost 6 bases and J lost 8; bases outside the gene matches: 9. The CDR3 has 14 residues. Written as DNA, the CDR3 is TGTGCCAGCAGAACCGGGACAGCAGGGGAAAAACTGTTTTTT. Its protein product is CASRTGTAGEKLFF. Filled out from reference TRBV28 and TRBJ1-4, the complete variable domain reads DVKVTQSSRYLVKRTGEKVFLECVQDMDHENMFWYRQDPGLGLRLIYFSYDVKMKEKGDIPEGYSVSREKKERFSLILESASTNQTSMYLCASRTGTAGEKLFFGSGTQLSVL.

The J gene is TRBJ2-7, the V gene TRBV4-1, with D tentatively TRBD1 (6 bases). The CDR3 runs to 15 residues. V was shortened by 4 bases and J by 2 bases, with 15 bases between the two germline ends. Germline CDR1 is MGHRA and CDR2 is YSYEKL. CDR3 sequence: CASSLTRGGPYEQYF. The CDR3 DNA follows: TGCGCCAGCAGCCTAACCCGTGGGGGCCCCTACGAGCAGTACTTC.

The J gene is TRBJ1-5, the V gene TRBV6-2 or TRBV6-3; D gene unclear. V was pared by 7 bases and J by 3 bases, with 10 bases between. This CDR3 is built from 13 residues. In germline, CDR1 is MNHEY, CDR2 SVGEGT. The CDR3 DNA is TGTGCCAGCACCGGGAATTTCAATCAGCCCCAGCATTTT. Protein: CASTGNFNQPQHF.

This clonotype has just a few counts. The chain combines TRBV29-1 with TRBJ2-1, with a possible D match to TRBD2 (6 bases). Per germline, CDR1 SQVTM and CDR2 ANQGSEA. The V gene lost 2 bases and the J gene lost 2 bases, with 10 bases spanning the gap. CDR3 length: 14 amino acids. The CDR3 loop is CSVEYSGPYNEQFF. CDR3 in DNA: TGCAGCGTTGAATATAGCGGCCCCTACAATGAGCAGTTCTTC.

This clonotype has more than one count but fewer than ten. This chain uses TRBV18 with TRBJ2-3; unclear D gene. The V gene lost 1 base and the J gene lost 6 bases, with 11 bases spanning the gap. The CDR3 runs to 14 residues. Germline-derived CDR1 and CDR2 are KGHSH and LQKENI. CDR3 in amino acids: CASSPLGSRDTQYF. Written as DNA, the CDR3 is TGTGCCAGCTCACCACTCGGGTCACGGGATACGCAGTATTTT.

This clonotype was seen ten or more times. The genes are TRBV10-3 and TRBJ2-5; unclear D gene. The ends were cut back, 0 bases at V and 0 bases at J, with 8 bases in the middle. This CDR3 is 15 amino acids long. In germline, CDR1 is ENHRY, CDR2 SYGVKD. The CDR3 sequence: CAISESGSYQETQYF. CDR3 sequence (DNA): TGTGCCATCAGTGAGTCAGGATCGTACCAAGAGACCCAGTACTTC.